This T cell receptor (beta chain) came from a study of OX40 agonist ivuxolimab in advanced cancers. As for the study in general: With ivuxolimab, an agonistic anti-OX40 (CD134) antibody, patients were treated. Previous treatment with anti-PD-1, anti-PD-L1 or anti-CTLA-4 therapy was allowed; less than 45% had received some.

General study findings and limits: Among the lowest levels of clonal expansion were found in partial responders at 0.1-3.0 mg/kg. On average, a greater number of expanded clones characterised CD8+ T cells relative to CD4+.

Sequencing was performed with immunoSEQ multiplex PCR; in TCRdb, only in-frame clones are kept and a portion is missing. In the table there are around 55,000 clones, about 90% of which are singletons. Germline CDR1 LGHNA, CDR2 YNFKEQ. The V and J ends lost 6 bases and 5 bases respectively, with 11 bases between them. This CDR3 contains 12 residues. As concerns this clone: Its antigen is currently unknown.

The sequence was collected from an adult with an advanced solid tumor such as melanoma, head and neck, liver or kidney cancer. The sample in question was CD4+ or CD8+ T cells sorted from blood, obtained in a trial of the OX40 agonist ivuxolimab. The chain links TRBV4-2 to TRBJ2-7; D gene unclear. DNA for the CDR3: TGTGCCAGCAGGGACGACGCCGACGAGCAGTACTTC. The encoded protein is CASRDDADEQYF.